This T cell receptor (beta chain) derives from a study of CD8+ T cells in alopecia areata. At the level of the study: Recipient mice, roughly 7-11-week-old female C3H/HeJ animals, received skin from approximately 6-13-month-old C3H/HeJ graft donors with spontaneous alopecia. Study-wide points: Alphabeta T cells residing in normal skin are also sequenced in scalp samples. Researchers report lesional scalp, most notably alopecia totalis/universalis, outstripped normal scalp in clonality.

Extracted RNA was reverse transcribed into cDNA, the sequencing template. Profiling relied on immunoSEQ multiplex PCR, and the TCRdb table lists in-frame clones only, not all of them. The specimen gives 3,800 or so clones without singletons; the ten biggest hold 30% to 40%. Germline values: CDR1 NNHDY, CDR2 SYVADS. The V and J ends lost 4 bases and 2 bases, in that order; junction bases with no gene match: 5. CDR3 length equals 16 residues. This clone was recorded at least ten times. Its cognate antigen is unknown. Gene and germline names: mouse. The CDR3 end falls 4 residues outside the read, so it is completed with the germline J gene. On the basis of CD4, CD8alpha, NKG2D, NKG2ACE and other markers, pooled cutaneous lymph node cells were sorted.

Sequencing was carried out using CD8+ T cells sorted from a lymph node. The chain uses TRBV13-3 and TRBJ2-5; 12 bases are shared with TRBD2. The receptor's source is a C3H/HeJ mouse with alopecia areata. Mouse MHC haplotype: H2-k. Partial CDR3 DNA: TGTGCCAGCAGTCCGACTGGGGGGGCGATCCAAGAC. Amino acids: CASSPTGGAIQD. In full, the CDR3 is CASSPTGGAIQDTQYF.